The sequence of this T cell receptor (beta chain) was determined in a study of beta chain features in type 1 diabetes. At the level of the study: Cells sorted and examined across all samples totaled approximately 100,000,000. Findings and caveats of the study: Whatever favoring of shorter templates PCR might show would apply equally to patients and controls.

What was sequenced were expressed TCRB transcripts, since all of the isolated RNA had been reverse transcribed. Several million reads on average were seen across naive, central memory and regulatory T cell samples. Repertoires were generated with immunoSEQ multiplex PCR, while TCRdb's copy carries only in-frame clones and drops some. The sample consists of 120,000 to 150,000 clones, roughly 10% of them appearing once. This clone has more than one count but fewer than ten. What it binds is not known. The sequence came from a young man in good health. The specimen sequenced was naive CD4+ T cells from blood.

CDR3 sequence (DNA): TGCGCCAGCAGCACCCCGGGAGGCTTGGTTGGGGCCAGCTCCTACGAGCAGTACTTC. Translation: CASSTPGGLVGASSYEQYF. This chain joins TRBV5-1 and TRBJ2-7; 7 bases agree with TRBD2. This CDR3 region has 19 residues. Germline V gene lookup returns CDR1 SGHRS and CDR2 YFSETQ. With V trimmed by 4 bases and J by 0 bases, 19 bases remained unmatched.